The text below deals with one T cell receptor (beta chain). Assay: immunoSEQ multiplex PCR; the TCRdb copy retains only in-frame clones and omits some. The repertoire holds around 120,000 clones, with approximately 85% as singletons. This sample is drawn from a study of T cell responses to AZD1222 COVID-19 vaccine. The germline V gene has CDR1 SGHVS and CDR2 FQNEAQ. This CDR3 is 15 amino acids long. V was shortened by 2 bases and J by 0 bases, with 10 bases between the two germline ends. The gene calls are TRBV7-8 and TRBJ1-2; D ambiguous. The source material was peripheral blood, sampled on day 0 of AZD1222 vaccination. The source is an adult in good health. CDR3 in DNA: TGTGCCAGCAGCTTAAGGCAATCCTCTAACTATGGCTACACCTTC. Its translation is CASSLRQSSNYGYTF.